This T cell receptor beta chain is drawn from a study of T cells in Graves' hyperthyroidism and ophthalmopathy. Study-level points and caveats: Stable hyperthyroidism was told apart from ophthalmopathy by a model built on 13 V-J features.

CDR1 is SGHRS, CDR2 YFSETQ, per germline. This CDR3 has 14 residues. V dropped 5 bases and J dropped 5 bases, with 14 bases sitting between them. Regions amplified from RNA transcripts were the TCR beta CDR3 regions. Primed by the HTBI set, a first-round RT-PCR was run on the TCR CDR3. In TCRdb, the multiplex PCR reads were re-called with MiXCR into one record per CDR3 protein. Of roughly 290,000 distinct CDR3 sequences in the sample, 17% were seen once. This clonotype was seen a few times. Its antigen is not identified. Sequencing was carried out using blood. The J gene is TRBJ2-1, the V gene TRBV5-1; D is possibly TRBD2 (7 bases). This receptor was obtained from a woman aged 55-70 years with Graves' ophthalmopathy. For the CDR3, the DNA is TGCGCCAGCAGTAGAGGGGGGGCCAACAATGAGCAGTTCTTC. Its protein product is CASSRGGANNEQFF.